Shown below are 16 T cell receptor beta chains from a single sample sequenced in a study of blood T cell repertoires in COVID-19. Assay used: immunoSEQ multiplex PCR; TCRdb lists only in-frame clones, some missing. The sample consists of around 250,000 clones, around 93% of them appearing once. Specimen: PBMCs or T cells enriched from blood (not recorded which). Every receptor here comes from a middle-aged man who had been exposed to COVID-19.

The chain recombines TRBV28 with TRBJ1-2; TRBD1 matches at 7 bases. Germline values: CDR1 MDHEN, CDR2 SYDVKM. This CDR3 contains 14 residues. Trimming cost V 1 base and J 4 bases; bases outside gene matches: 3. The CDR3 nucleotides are TGTGCCAGCAGTTTATCCAGGGGGGTCTATGGCTACACCTTC. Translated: CASSLSRGVYGYTF.

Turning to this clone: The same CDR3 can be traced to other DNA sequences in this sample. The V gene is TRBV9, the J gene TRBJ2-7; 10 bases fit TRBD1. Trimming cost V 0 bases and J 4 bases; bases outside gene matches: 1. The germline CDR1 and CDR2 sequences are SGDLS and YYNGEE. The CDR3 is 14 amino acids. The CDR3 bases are TGTGCCAGCAGCGTAGGACAGGGGGCTTACGAGCAGTACTTC. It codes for CASSVGQGAYEQYF.

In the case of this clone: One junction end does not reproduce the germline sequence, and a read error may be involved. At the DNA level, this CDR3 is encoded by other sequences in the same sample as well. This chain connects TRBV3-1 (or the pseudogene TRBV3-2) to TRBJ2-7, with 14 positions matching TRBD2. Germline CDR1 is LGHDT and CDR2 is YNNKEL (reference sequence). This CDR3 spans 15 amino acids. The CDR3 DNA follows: TGTGCCAGCAGTCAAGGACTAGCGGGAGGTTACGAGCAGTACTTC. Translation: CASSQGLAGGYEQYF.

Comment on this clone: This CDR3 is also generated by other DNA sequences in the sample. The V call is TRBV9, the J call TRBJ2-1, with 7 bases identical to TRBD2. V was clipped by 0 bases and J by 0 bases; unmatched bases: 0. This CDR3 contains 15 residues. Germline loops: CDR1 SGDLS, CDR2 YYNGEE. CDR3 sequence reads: CASSVAGGSYNEQFF. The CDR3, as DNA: TGTGCCAGCAGCGTAGCGGGAGGCTCCTACAATGAGCAGTTCTTC.

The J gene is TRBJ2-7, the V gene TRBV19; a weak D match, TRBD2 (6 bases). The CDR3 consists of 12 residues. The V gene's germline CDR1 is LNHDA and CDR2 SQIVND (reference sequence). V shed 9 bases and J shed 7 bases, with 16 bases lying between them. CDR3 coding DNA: TGTGCCAGCGGGAGAAGAACGGGGGAGCAGTACTTC. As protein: CASGRRTGEQYF.

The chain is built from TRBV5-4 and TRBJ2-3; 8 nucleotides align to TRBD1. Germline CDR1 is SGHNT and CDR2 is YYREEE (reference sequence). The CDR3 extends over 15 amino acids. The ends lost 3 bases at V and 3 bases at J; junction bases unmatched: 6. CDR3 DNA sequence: TGTGCCAGCAGCTCCCAGGGGGCGGGGACAGATACGCAGTATTTT. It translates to CASSSQGAGTDTQYF.

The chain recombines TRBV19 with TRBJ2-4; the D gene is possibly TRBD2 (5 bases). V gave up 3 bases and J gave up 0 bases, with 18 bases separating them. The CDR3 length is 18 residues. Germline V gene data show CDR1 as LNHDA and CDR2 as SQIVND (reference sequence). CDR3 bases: TGTGCCAGTAGTATTGGTAGCGCCAGGCTTTTAGCCAAAAACATTCAGTACTTC. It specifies CASSIGSARLLAKNIQYF.

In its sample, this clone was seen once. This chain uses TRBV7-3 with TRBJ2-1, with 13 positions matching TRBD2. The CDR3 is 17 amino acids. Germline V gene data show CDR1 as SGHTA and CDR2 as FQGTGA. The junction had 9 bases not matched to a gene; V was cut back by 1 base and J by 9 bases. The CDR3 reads CASSLIPGLAGESEQFF. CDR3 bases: TGTGCCAGCAGCTTAATACCCGGACTAGCGGGAGAGAGTGAGCAGTTCTTC.

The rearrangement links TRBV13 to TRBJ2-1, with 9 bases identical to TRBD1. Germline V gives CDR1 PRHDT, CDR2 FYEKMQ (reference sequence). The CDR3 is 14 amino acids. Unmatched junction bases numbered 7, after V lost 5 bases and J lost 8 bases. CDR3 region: CASSRGTGYDEQFF. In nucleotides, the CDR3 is TGTGCCAGCAGCCGCGGGACAGGGTACGATGAGCAGTTCTTC.

Here the CDR3 reads CASSQRLAGGEQYF. CDR3 bases: TGTGCCAGCAGCCAAAGGCTAGCGGGGGGCGAGCAGTACTTC. V and J are TRBV3-1 (or the pseudogene TRBV3-2) and TRBJ2-7; TRBD2 aligns across 11 bases. V gave up 2 bases and J gave up 6 bases; unmatched junction bases: 3. This CDR3 has 14 residues. CDR1 is LGHDT, CDR2 YNNKEL, per germline (reference sequence).

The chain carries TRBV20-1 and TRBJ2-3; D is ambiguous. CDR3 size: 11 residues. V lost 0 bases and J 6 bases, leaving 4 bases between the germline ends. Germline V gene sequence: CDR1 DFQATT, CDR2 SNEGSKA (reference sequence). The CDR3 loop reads CSARDFDTQYF. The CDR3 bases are TGCAGTGCTAGAGACTTCGATACGCAGTATTTT.

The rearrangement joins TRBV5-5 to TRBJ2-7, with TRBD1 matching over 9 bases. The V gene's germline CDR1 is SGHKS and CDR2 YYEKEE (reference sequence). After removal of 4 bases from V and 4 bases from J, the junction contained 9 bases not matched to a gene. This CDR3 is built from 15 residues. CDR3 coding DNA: TGTGCCAGCAGCCTGGTCGGGACAGGGTTGTACGAGCAGTACTTC. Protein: CASSLVGTGLYEQYF.

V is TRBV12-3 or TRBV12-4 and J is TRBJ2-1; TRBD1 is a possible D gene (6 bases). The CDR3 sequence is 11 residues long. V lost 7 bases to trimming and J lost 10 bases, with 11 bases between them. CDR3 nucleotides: TGTGCCAGCACGTTACAGGGAGAGCAGTTCTTC. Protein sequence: CASTLQGEQFF.

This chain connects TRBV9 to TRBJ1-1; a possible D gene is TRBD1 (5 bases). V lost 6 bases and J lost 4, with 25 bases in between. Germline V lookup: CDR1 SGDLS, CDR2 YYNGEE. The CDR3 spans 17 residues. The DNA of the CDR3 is TGTGCCAGCACGGGGGGGTCGGCAGGGAGATTGGGCACTGAAGCTTTCTTT. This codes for CASTGGSAGRLGTEAFF.

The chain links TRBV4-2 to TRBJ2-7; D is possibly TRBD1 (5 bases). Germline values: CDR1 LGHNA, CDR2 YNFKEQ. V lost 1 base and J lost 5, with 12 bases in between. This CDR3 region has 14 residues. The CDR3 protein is CASSQGQNVNEQYF. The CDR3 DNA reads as TGTGCCAGCAGCCAAGGACAGAACGTGAACGAGCAGTACTTC.

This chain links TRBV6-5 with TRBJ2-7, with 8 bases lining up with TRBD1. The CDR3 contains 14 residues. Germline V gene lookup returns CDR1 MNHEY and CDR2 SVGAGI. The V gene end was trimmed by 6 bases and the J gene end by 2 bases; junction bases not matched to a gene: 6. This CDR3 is CASRWTGLPYEQYF. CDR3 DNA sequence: TGTGCCAGCAGGTGGACAGGGCTACCCTACGAGCAGTACTTC.